This TCR beta chain was found in a study of blood T cell repertoires in COVID-19. Overall study context: Samples representing acute and convalescent COVID-19 were sourced from the United States, Italy and Spain. In each case, the material was cDNA or gDNA derived from T cells, B-cell-depleted T cells, or PBMCs.

Original methodology: Researchers report that nucleated cell counts were estimated from reference gene primer amplification. Sequencing used immunoSEQ multiplex PCR; TCRdb keeps in-frame clones, though not all of them. V, J and clone size are taken as reported in that table, and D and trimming were inferred from the DNA itself. The profile covers about 35,000 clones, with about nine tenths appearing a single time and about 9.4% taken by the ten largest. The material sequenced was peripheral blood. The origin of this receptor is a man older than 75 with active COVID-19.

The CDR3 loop is CASSLVGSGSSYEQYF. CDR3 DNA: TGTGCCAGCAGCTTAGTAGGTAGCGGGAGCTCCTACGAGCAGTACTTC. The V call is TRBV7-2, the J call TRBJ2-7, with 9 nucleotides matching TRBD2. This CDR3 has 16 residues. Per germline, CDR1 SGHTA and CDR2 FQGNSA. With V trimmed by 1 base and J by 0 bases, 4 bases remained unmatched.